This T cell receptor beta chain was retrieved from a study of cytomegalovirus exposure and HLA in healthy donors. Findings of the study overall: TCR beta V- and J-gene trimming was later associated with a missense DCLRE1C variant. The study carried out a later analysis of TCR beta sequences. It associated under 20,000 of them with specific HLA alleles at a false discovery rate of 0.05. Sequencing likely generated an artifact that appeared as a cluster of highly shared sequence variants.

In the case of this clone: Its antigen is unknown.

V dropped 2 bases and J dropped 3; count of bases not matched to a gene: 2. The germline V gene encodes CDR1 MNHEY and CDR2 SMNVEV (reference sequence). The CDR3 extends over 14 amino acids. The PCR used 60 Vbeta and 13 Jbeta primers. Sequenced by immunoSEQ multiplex PCR; TCRdb stores in-frame clones only, minus some. The sample consists of about 160,000 clones, approximately 75% of them appearing once. Sequenced material: PBMCs. The chain uses TRBV27 and TRBJ2-7, with 9 nucleotides matching TRBD1. The sequence came from a woman between 18 and 30 years old in good health and CMV-seronegative. The CDR3 nucleotides are TGTGCCAGCAGTTTAATGGGACAGGGCTACGAGCAGTACTTC. This encodes CASSLMGQGYEQYF.